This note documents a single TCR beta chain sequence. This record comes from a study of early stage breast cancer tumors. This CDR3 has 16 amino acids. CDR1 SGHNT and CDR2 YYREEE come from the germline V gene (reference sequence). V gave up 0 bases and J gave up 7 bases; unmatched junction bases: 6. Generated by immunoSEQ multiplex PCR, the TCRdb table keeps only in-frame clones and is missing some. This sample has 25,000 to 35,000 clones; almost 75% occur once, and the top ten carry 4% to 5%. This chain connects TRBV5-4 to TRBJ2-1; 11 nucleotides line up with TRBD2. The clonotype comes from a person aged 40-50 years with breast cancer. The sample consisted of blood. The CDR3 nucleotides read TGTGCCAGCAGCTTGGGAACTAGCGGGAGAAGGAATGAGCAGTTCTTC. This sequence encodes CASSLGTSGRRNEQFF.